This T cell receptor (beta chain) was observed in a study of blood T cell repertoires in COVID-19. Per the authors' pipeline: From reference gene primer amplification, estimates of nucleated cell counts were derived. TCRdb keeps only in-frame clones here, not all; method: immunoSEQ multiplex PCR. Clonal size and the V and J genes are those of that table, whereas D and trimming came from the DNA. The repertoire holds 150,000 or so clones, with around 80% as singletons. Sequenced material: PBMCs or T cells enriched from blood (not recorded which). The origin of this receptor is a woman aged 50 to 65 in a cohort exposed to, infected with or recovered from COVID-19 (not recorded which).

DNA of the CDR3: TGTGCCAGCAGGGGTCAGGTCGACTACAATGAGCAGTTCTTC. Protein product: CASRGQVDYNEQFF. The chain has TRBV3-1 (or the pseudogene TRBV3-2) and TRBJ2-1; D unresolved. The V end was cut by 6 bases, the J end by 3 bases, with 12 bases between. The CDR3 spans 14 residues. CDR1 is LGHDT, CDR2 YNNKEL, per germline (reference sequence).